This entry lists 24 T cell receptor beta chains sequenced from one sample in a study of vaccination and CD4 T cells after COVID-19. Once obtained from cultured CD4+ T cells, the DNA was sequenced using the Oncomine TCR Beta short-read assay. TCRdb ran MiXCR on the PCR reads and lists one entry per CDR3 protein. The sample yields about 8,900 distinct CDR3 sequences, 45% to 50% seen once. These receptors have no identified antigens. Regarding treatment: roughly 10-day PBMC culture with coronavirus spike peptide pools or control peptides (ViraFEST assay). CD4+ T cells of the unexposed donor were collected before the COVID-19 pandemic (2011-2018). The sample comprised CD4+ T cells from blood, cultured in vitro. The source of these receptors is a human donor in good health.

The chain is built from TRBV4-3 and TRBJ1-2; 8 bases agree with TRBD1. From germline, CDR1 is LGHNA and CDR2 YSLEER. The CDR3 covers 15 residues. The V and J ends lost 0 bases and 7 bases, in that order; junction bases with no gene match: 7. The DNA of the CDR3 is TGCGCCAGCAGCCAAGATCCCGGGACAGGTTTTGGCTACACCTTC. Amino acids: CASSQDPGTGFGYTF.

This clonotype appeared a few times. The V gene is TRBV19, the J gene TRBJ1-1, with D tentatively TRBD1 (6 bases). V gave up 7 bases and J gave up 4 bases, with 10 bases separating them. In germline, CDR1 is LNHDA, CDR2 SQIVND (reference sequence). The CDR3 has 12 amino acids. CDR3 in DNA: TGTGCCAGTACAAAGGGGGGCACTGAAGCTTTCTTT. Protein product: CASTKGGTEAFF.

The sample holds a few counts of this clonotype. The chain has TRBV7-2 and TRBJ2-7, with 7 bases aligning to TRBD2. Germline trimming cut 2 bases from V and 2 bases from J; bases unmatched to any gene: 6. Germline V gene data show CDR1 as SGHTA and CDR2 as FQGNSA. This CDR3 has 15 residues. CDR3: CASSLNSGLTYEQYF. CDR3 nucleotides: TGTGCCAGCAGCTTAAATAGCGGGCTAACCTACGAGCAGTACTTC.

The CDR3 is CASSLQGRYF. The CDR3 DNA reads as TGTGCCAGCAGCCTACAGGGTAGGTATTTT. The rearrangement links TRBV21-1 to TRBJ2-3; TRBD1 is the table's D call, not checked against the DNA. TRBV21-1 is a listed pseudogene. There are 10 residues in the CDR3.

In DNA, the CDR3 is TGTGCCAGCAGCTTAGAACCCAGGAGACAAGAGACCCAGTACTTC. Its translation: CASSLEPRRQETQYF. The genes are TRBV11-2 and TRBJ2-5; no reliable D call. V was trimmed by 0 bases and J by 2 bases, leaving 10 bases between them. Germline loops: CDR1 SGHAT, CDR2 FQNNGV. This CDR3 contains 15 residues.

The V gene is TRBV6-2 or TRBV6-3, the J gene TRBJ2-1; 7 bases match TRBD2. Germline V gives CDR1 MNHEY, CDR2 SVGEGT. J was trimmed by 4 bases and V by 0 bases; bases with no gene match: 3. The CDR3 is made up of 15 amino acids. The CDR3 loop reads CASSYSGGGYNEQFF. Here the CDR3 DNA reads TGTGCCAGCAGTTACTCGGGGGGGGGTTACAATGAGCAGTTCTTC.

The chain has TRBV7-2 and TRBJ2-3, with D perhaps matching TRBD1 or TRBD2 (6 bases each). Germline V CDR1 and CDR2: SGHTA, FQGNSA. The CDR3 is made up of 15 amino acids. V was pared by 5 bases and J by 3 bases, with 15 bases between. The CDR3 region is CASSSRQGRTDTQYF. In nucleotides, the CDR3 is TGTGCCAGCAGCAGCCGGCAGGGGAGGACAGATACGCAGTATTTT.

The chain employs TRBV7-2 and TRBJ2-7; TRBD2 aligns across 10 bases. V lost 3 bases, J lost 3 bases, and 23 bases stayed unmatched. The CDR3 runs 21 residues. CDR1 is SGHTA, CDR2 FQGNSA, per germline. CDR3 nucleotide sequence: TGTGCCAGCAGCTTCGCGGCTAGCGGGAGTCCCTCCACCCCCTTCTTCTACGAGCAGTACTTC. Its translation: CASSFAASGSPSTPFFYEQYF. Complete variable domain (other parts from reference TRBV7-2 and TRBJ2-7): GAGVSQSPSNKVTEKGKDVELRCDPISGHTALYWYRQSLGQGLEFLIYFQGNSAPDKSGLPSDRFSAERTGGSVSTLTIQRTQQEDSAVYLCASSFAASGSPSTPFFYEQYFGPGTRLTVT.

This clonotype appeared once. V usage is TRBV5-4 and J usage is TRBJ2-7; TRBD2 aligns across 15 bases. This CDR3 has 17 residues. The ends lost 4 bases at V and 4 bases at J; junction bases unmatched: 9. Germline V gene lookup returns CDR1 SGHNT and CDR2 YYREEE (reference sequence). CDR3 DNA: TGTGCCAGCAGCCCCCCGGGACTAGCGGGAGGCCCGTACGAGCAGTACTTC. This translates into CASSPPGLAGGPYEQYF. Full variable domain (outside the CDR3, taken from reference TRBV5-4 and TRBJ2-7): ETGVTQSPTHLIKTRGQQVTLRCSSQSGHNTVSWYQQALGQGPQFIFQYYREEENGRGNFPPRFSGLQFPNYSSELNVNALELDDSALYLCASSPPGLAGGPYEQYFGPGTRLTVT.

The J gene is TRBJ2-7, the V gene TRBV7-2; 12 bases line up with TRBD1. The trim removed 1 base at V and 7 bases at J, leaving 8 bases unmatched. The CDR3 sequence is 16 residues long. Germline CDR1 SGHTA, CDR2 FQGNSA. This CDR3 is CASSLVGGTGGNEQYF. CDR3 bases: TGTGCCAGCAGCTTAGTTGGGGGGACAGGGGGCAATGAGCAGTACTTC.

The chain recombines TRBV30 with TRBJ2-7; D might be TRBD1 (5 bases). The CDR3 spans 16 residues. Germline CDR1 GTSNPN, CDR2 SVGIG (reference sequence). Trimming shortened V by 6 bases and J by 6 bases, and 27 bases separated the two germline ends. Here the CDR3 DNA reads TGTGCCTGTCGACTTAAGGGAAGGCAGGGTAGATTCGAGCAGTACTTC. Amino acid sequence: CACRLKGRQGRFEQYF.

The chain couples TRBV7-8 to TRBJ2-3, with TRBD1 matching over 9 bases. Trimming took 6 bases from V and 1 from J; bases not matched to a gene: 8. The germline V gene encodes CDR1 SGHVS and CDR2 FQNEAQ. This CDR3 is 16 amino acids long. DNA of the CDR3: TGTGCCAGCAGTCAAAAACGGACAGGGGGCACAGATACGCAGTATTTT. This encodes CASSQKRTGGTDTQYF.

This clonotype was seen a few times. The chain recombines TRBV10-3 with TRBJ2-7; D is ambiguous. The CDR3 length is 13 residues. Trimming shortened V by 0 bases and J by 7 bases, and 10 bases separated the two germline ends. Germline loops: CDR1 ENHRY, CDR2 SYGVKD. The CDR3 spells CAISESLTLEQYF. CDR3 sequence (DNA): TGTGCCATCAGTGAGTCGTTAACTTTGGAGCAGTACTTC.

This chain joins TRBV29-1 and TRBJ2-1, with a weak D call TRBD2 (6 bases). V was trimmed by 4 bases and J by 3 bases, leaving 16 bases between them. From germline, CDR1 is SQVTM and CDR2 ANQGSEA. The CDR3 contains 15 residues. CDR3 sequence reads: CSVGGDGVNYNEQFF. As DNA, the CDR3 is TGCAGCGTTGGGGGGGACGGGGTAAACTACAATGAGCAGTTCTTC.

This clonotype appeared a single time. The genes are TRBV18 and TRBJ2-1; 10 nucleotides agree with TRBD2. After removal of 4 bases from V and 7 bases from J, the junction contained 10 bases not matched to a gene. This CDR3 comprises 16 residues. Germline lookup yields CDR1 KGHSH and CDR2 LQKENI. In DNA, the CDR3 is TGTGCCAGCTCACGTTCTCCTAGCGGGAGTAAAAATGAGCAGTTCTTC. It specifies CASSRSPSGSKNEQFF.

The chain carries TRBV6-5 and TRBJ2-6; D possibly corresponds to TRBD2 (6 bases). The CDR3 has 18 amino acids. The ends were cut back, 2 bases at V and 0 bases at J, with 14 bases in the middle. The germline V gene encodes CDR1 MNHEY and CDR2 SVGAGI. CDR3: CASSYRSGTYSGANVLTF. In nucleotides, the CDR3 is TGTGCCAGCAGTTACCGATCAGGGACTTACTCTGGGGCCAACGTCCTGACTTTC.

The rearrangement links TRBV6-1 to TRBJ2-1; D is undetermined. Germline V gene data show CDR1 as MNHNS and CDR2 as SASEGT. The V end was cut by 8 bases, the J end by 7 bases, with 9 bases between. The CDR3 is 11 residues long. CDR3 region: CASSILNEQFF. The CDR3 DNA reads as TGTGCCAGCTCAATTTTGAATGAGCAGTTCTTC.

The V call is TRBV2, the J call TRBJ1-2; 7 nucleotides line up with TRBD1. Germline lookup yields CDR1 SNHLY and CDR2 FYNNEI. V gave up 6 bases and J gave up 8 bases; unmatched junction bases: 9. CDR3 size: 13 residues. CDR3 coding DNA: TGTGCCAGCAGCAATCGACAGGGAGTAGGCTACACCTTC. This translates into CASSNRQGVGYTF.

This clonotype turned up a few times. The chain combines TRBV12-3 or TRBV12-4 with TRBJ2-1; the D call may be TRBD1 or TRBD2 (5 bases each). The ends were cut back, 7 bases at V and 8 bases at J, with 15 bases in the middle. The CDR3 contains 13 residues. DNA for the CDR3: TGTGCCAGCAATCGAATGGGGGAGCATGAGCAGTTCTTC. This codes for CASNRMGEHEQFF.

The rearrangement joins TRBV12-3 or TRBV12-4 to TRBJ1-2; D is unclear. V lost 4 bases and J 9 bases, leaving 12 bases between the germline ends. The length of the CDR3 is 12 residues. The CDR3 spells CASSSLPVSYTF. The CDR3 DNA is TGTGCCAGCAGTTCCCTGCCGGTTAGCTACACCTTC.

This clonotype was seen more than once but under ten times. The J gene is TRBJ1-5, the V gene TRBV20-1, with D possibly being TRBD1 (6 bases). Germline CDR1 reads DFQATT; CDR2 reads SNEGSKA (reference sequence). V shed 5 bases and J shed 5 bases, with 13 bases lying between them. The CDR3 loop spans 13 amino acids. The CDR3 nucleotides are TGCAGTGCTGAGACAGGCCGGGATCAGCCCCAGCATTTT. This encodes CSAETGRDQPQHF.

This clonotype was seen a few times. The chain combines TRBV20-1 with TRBJ1-5; D might be TRBD1 (5 bases). CDR1 is DFQATT and CDR2 is SNEGSKA in the germline V gene (reference sequence). Trimming cost V 3 bases and J 2 bases, with 5 bases left between them. The CDR3 is 12 amino acids. This CDR3 reads CSASRGNQPQHF. The CDR3 nucleotides are TGCAGTGCTAGCAGGGGCAATCAGCCCCAGCATTTT.

V and J are TRBV7-8 and TRBJ1-1; no firm D call. V dropped 4 bases and J dropped 10 bases, with 10 bases sitting between them. The V gene's germline CDR1 is SGHVS and CDR2 FQNEAQ. This CDR3 spans 11 amino acids. The CDR3 loop reads CASSSLTGAFF. The DNA for the CDR3 is TGTGCCAGCAGCTCTCTTACGGGAGCTTTCTTT.

By proportion, this clonotype is medium-sized. The chain has TRBV20-1 and TRBJ2-7; D is perhaps TRBD1 or TRBD2 (5 bases each). Trimming took off 4 bases at V and 2 bases at J, with 12 bases between the two ends. This CDR3 comprises 13 residues. Germline V gives CDR1 DFQATT, CDR2 SNEGSKA (reference sequence). The CDR3 region has the DNA TGCAGTGCTACCGGGACGTACACCTACGAGCAGTACTTC. Translating it yields CSATGTYTYEQYF.